This TCR beta chain was recovered during a study of cytomegalovirus exposure and HLA in healthy donors. Study as a whole: One earlier analysis, a look at some 180 million T cells, found almost 120 million unique TCR beta sequences. Assignment to the Caucasian-associated ancestry cluster applied to approximately 80% of the approximately 390 genotyped donors.

This clone was counted once. No antigen is known for it. Study results and caveats: Reportedly, TCR beta sequences accurately predicted HLA-A and HLA-B alleles in most subjects. Trimming of TCR beta V- and J-genes showed a link, identified in a later analysis, to a missense DCLRE1C variant.

This CDR3 comprises 12 residues. The germline gives CDR1 SQVTM, CDR2 ANQGSEA. Trimming removed 6 bases from V and 6 bases from J, with 13 bases in between. Vbeta (60) and Jbeta (13) primers were used in the PCR. Clones were read by immunoSEQ multiplex PCR, and TCRdb kept only the in-frame ones, dropping some. The sample has around 140,000 clones; 78% are singletons. The chain carries TRBV29-1 and TRBJ2-3; D may be TRBD1 (7 bases). Sequenced: PBMCs. The TCR was taken from a female donor in good health and CMV-seronegative. The chain's CDR3 is CSVAPGGDTQYF. CDR3 sequence (DNA): TGCAGCGTCGCTCCAGGGGGGGATACGCAGTATTTT.